A single TCR beta chain is shown here with its context. The target antigen is unknown. From germline, CDR1 is MNHEY and CDR2 SVGAGI. The CDR3 is 15 amino acids. This record comes from a study of T cells expressing NK-cell markers. Overall study results and limits: Similarly, these clonotypes led the CD3+CD56-NKG2C+ fraction as well in a handful of donors. Dominant NKG2C+ clonotypes made up roughly 1.0-8% of CD8+ T cells in roughly 6 donors.

TCRdb re-called the 5' RACE reads and shows each CDR3 protein once, DNA omitted. Its clone listing holds about 430,000 distinct CDR3 sequences. V and J are TRBV6-5 and TRBJ2-1; TCRdb's D call, TRBD1, is unchecked because there is no DNA. The sample comprised blood T cells: a sorted CD56 or NKG2C T cell subset, CD4+ or CD8+ T cells, or bulk PBMC T cells (not recorded which). The sequence was obtained from a woman in her forties or fifties in good health. CDR3: CASSRTAGPYNEQFF.